This T cell receptor beta chain is drawn from a study of T cell responses to AZD1222 COVID-19 vaccine. Study-level points and caveats: Spike-specific TCR breadth and depth grew following two AZD1222 doses.

The assay was immunoSEQ multiplex PCR, and TCRdb's table has in-frame clones only and misses some. The sample holds some 110,000 clones, about 82% seen once. Germline lookup yields CDR1 SNHLY and CDR2 FYNNEI. V was cut by 6 bases and J by 2 bases, with 4 bases left in between. The CDR3 sequence is 12 residues long. Points on this clone: Its antigen is unknown.

This TCR was sampled from an adult who received the AZD1222 COVID-19 vaccine. The sample in question was peripheral blood, obtained 28 days after the second AZD1222 dose. The rearrangement uses TRBV2 and TRBJ1-4; D remains unclear. This chain's CDR3 is CASRGTNEKLFF. CDR3 DNA: TGTGCCAGCAGGGGGACTAATGAAAAACTGTTTTTT.